The source of this T cell receptor beta chain is a study of a mutant IDH1 vaccine in newly diagnosed glioma. The time point here: baseline, week 1 (first vaccination visit). Treatment of the sample: pre-vaccination baseline after standard-of-care therapy. TCRdb keeps only in-frame clones here, not all; method: immunoSEQ multiplex PCR. The data contain some 38,000 clones, 78% of them singletons. The sequencing here drew on PBMCs, taken from a glioma patient treated with radiotherapy, temozolomide or both. The origin of this receptor is a man in his forties with glioma. Some clones in this sample may be carry-over from other donors' samples.

The CDR3 coding sequence is TGTGCCAGTAGTATGGGGGGGGCCAAAAACATTCAGTACTTC. Its translation: CASSMGGAKNIQYF. The chain has TRBV19 and TRBJ2-4; 7 nucleotides line up with TRBD2. This CDR3 spans 14 amino acids. Germline V gene data show CDR1 as LNHDA and CDR2 as SQIVND (reference sequence). The V and J ends lost 3 bases and 1 base, in that order; junction bases with no gene match: 0.